What follows are 10 T cell receptor beta chains derived from one specimen sequenced in a study of CD8+ T cells in alopecia areata. Treatment meaning: oral pan-JAK inhibitor, 5-10 mg twice daily. Following RNA extraction, reverse transcription yielded cDNA that acted as the sequencing template. The repertoire was sequenced with immunoSEQ multiplex PCR; TCRdb's copy has only in-frame clones and lacks some. The table records some 170,000 clones, about 48% of them present only once. The sequences come from CD8+ T cells sorted from blood, collected at week 24, from a patient treated with tofacitinib. The receptors were gathered from a human donor with alopecia areata.

The CDR3 region has the DNA TGTGCCAGTAGCGGGACAGTCCTTAGCAATCAGCCCCAGCATTTT. Residues: CASSGTVLSNQPQHF. This chain connects TRBV19 to TRBJ1-5; 7 nucleotides match TRBD1. V lost 6 bases to trimming and J lost 0 bases; unmatched junction nucleotides: 5. Germline CDR1 and CDR2: LNHDA and SQIVND (reference sequence). The CDR3 spans 15 residues.

In regard to this clone: Given a far larger clone just one base away, this is likely a sequencing read error. J is TRBJ1-1 and V is TRBV5-6; no clear D gene. CDR1 SGHDT and CDR2 YYEEEE come from the germline V gene. This CDR3 is 14 amino acids long. V dropped 2 bases and J dropped 0 bases, with 8 bases sitting between them. The CDR3: CASSFGEMNTEAFF. As DNA, the CDR3 is TGTGCCAGCAGCTTCGGGGAGATGAACACTGAAGCTTTCTTT.

This chain uses TRBV4-3 with TRBJ1-1; D possibly corresponds to TRBD1 (6 bases). The CDR3 runs to 16 residues. Germline CDR1 is LGHNA and CDR2 is YSLEER. V lost 0 bases to trimming and J lost 1 base, with 12 bases between them. This chain's CDR3 is CASSQDVIGGNTEAFF. CDR3 nucleotides: TGCGCCAGCAGCCAAGATGTAATAGGGGGGAACACTGAAGCTTTCTTT.

This clone was observed a handful of times. This chain uses TRBV4-3 with TRBJ2-3; possibly TRBD1 or TRBD2 for D (6 bases each). With 0 bases removed from V and 6 bases from J, the gap between germline ends came to 13 bases. Germline assignment: CDR1 LGHNA and CDR2 YSLEER. The CDR3 consists of 15 residues. CDR3 residues: CASSQDRQGRDTQYF. The CDR3 DNA reads TGCGCCAGCAGCCAAGATAGGCAGGGGAGGGATACGCAGTATTTT.

This clone occurred many times. The rearrangement joins TRBV27 to TRBJ1-4, with D perhaps TRBD1 (5 bases). The V gene lost 0 bases and the J gene lost 6 bases, with 11 bases spanning the gap. CDR1 is MNHEY and CDR2 is SMNVEV in the germline V gene (reference sequence). The CDR3 has 15 residues. The CDR3 loop is CASSLSSGIYEKLFF. The CDR3 DNA reads TGTGCCAGCAGTTTATCCTCAGGGATTTATGAAAAACTGTTTTTT.

This clone was seen more than once but under ten times. The chain links TRBV11-2 to TRBJ2-3; 11 positions agree with TRBD2. V was pared by 5 bases and J by 4 bases, with 8 bases of the junction left unmatched. CDR1 and CDR2 (germline): SGHAT, FQNNGV. This CDR3 is 16 amino acids long. CDR3: CASSPRGSGGADTQYF. In DNA form, the CDR3 reads TGTGCCAGCAGCCCTCGGGGTAGCGGGGGGGCAGATACGCAGTATTTT.

In the case of this clone: One junction end does not reproduce the germline sequence, and a read error may be involved. CDR3 amino acids: CASTYESPLHF. The CDR3 region has the DNA TGTGCCAGCACTTACGAATCACCCCTCCACTTT. The rearrangement uses TRBV6-5 and TRBJ1-6, with D uncertain. Germline CDR1 and CDR2: MNHEY and SVGAGI. This CDR3 region has 11 residues.

The rearrangement uses TRBV4-3 and TRBJ1-6; D unresolved. V lost 0 bases, J lost 10 bases, and 13 bases lay in between. CDR3 length: 15 amino acids. Germline CDR1 LGHNA, CDR2 YSLEER. The CDR3 bases are TGCGCCAGCAGCCAAGATGCCCGATCCGGGTCACCCCTCCACTTT. Its protein product is CASSQDARSGSPLHF.

The chain joins TRBV7-6 to TRBJ2-5, with D maybe TRBD2 (5 bases). The CDR3 runs 14 residues. V shed 5 bases and J shed 1 base, with 11 bases lying between them. Germline assignment: CDR1 SGHVS and CDR2 FNYEAQ. The CDR3 DNA follows: TGTGCCAGCAGCCAAGAGGGATTCCAAGAGACCCAGTACTTC. Amino acid sequence: CASSQEGFQETQYF.

Only a few counts were recorded for this clone. This chain joins TRBV7-2 and TRBJ2-3, with 7 bases matching TRBD1. With V trimmed by 2 bases and J by 0 bases, 2 bases remained unmatched. The CDR3 consists of 15 residues. Per germline, CDR1 SGHTA and CDR2 FQGNSA. CDR3 nucleotide sequence: TGTGCCAGCAGCTTAAGGGGGCTAAGCACAGATACGCAGTATTTT. It yields the protein CASSLRGLSTDTQYF.